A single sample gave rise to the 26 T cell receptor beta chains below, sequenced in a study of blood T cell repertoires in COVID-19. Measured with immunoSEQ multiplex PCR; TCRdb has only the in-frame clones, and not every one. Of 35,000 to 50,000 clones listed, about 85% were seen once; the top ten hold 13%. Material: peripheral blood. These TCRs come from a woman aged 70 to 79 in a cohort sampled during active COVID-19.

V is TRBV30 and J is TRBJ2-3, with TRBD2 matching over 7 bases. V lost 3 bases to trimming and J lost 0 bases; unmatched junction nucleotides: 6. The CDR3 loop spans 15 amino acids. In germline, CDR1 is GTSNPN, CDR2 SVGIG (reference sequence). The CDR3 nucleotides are TGTGCCTGGAGCCGAGCTAGCGGAAGCACAGATACGCAGTATTTT. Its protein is CAWSRASGSTDTQYF.

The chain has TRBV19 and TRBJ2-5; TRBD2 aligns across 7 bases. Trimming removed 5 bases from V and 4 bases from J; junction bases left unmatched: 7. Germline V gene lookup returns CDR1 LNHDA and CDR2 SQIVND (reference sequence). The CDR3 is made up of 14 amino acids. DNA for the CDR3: TGTGCCAGTAGTCGGGCGGGAGCCATAGAGACCCAGTACTTC. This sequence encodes CASSRAGAIETQYF.

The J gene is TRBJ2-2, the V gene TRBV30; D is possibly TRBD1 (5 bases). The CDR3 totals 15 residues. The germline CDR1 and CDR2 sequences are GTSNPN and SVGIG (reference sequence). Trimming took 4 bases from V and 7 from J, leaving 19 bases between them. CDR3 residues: CAWTMSGQLGGELFF. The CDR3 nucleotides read TGTGCCTGGACAATGTCAGGGCAGCTGGGCGGGGAGCTGTTTTTT.

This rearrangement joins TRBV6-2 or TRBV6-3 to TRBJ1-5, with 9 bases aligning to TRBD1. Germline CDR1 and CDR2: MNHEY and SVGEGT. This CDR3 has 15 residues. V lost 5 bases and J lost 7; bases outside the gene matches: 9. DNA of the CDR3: TGTGCCAGCAGTAAGATTGGACAGGGGACGCAGCCCCAGCATTTT. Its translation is CASSKIGQGTQPQHF.

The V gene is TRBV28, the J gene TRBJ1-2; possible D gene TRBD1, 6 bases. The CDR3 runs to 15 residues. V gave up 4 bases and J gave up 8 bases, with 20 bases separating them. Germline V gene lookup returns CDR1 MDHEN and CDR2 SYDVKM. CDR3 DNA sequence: TGTGCCAGCAGTTCCCCCGGGACACCCAAGGGAGGCTACACCTTC. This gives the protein CASSSPGTPKGGYTF.

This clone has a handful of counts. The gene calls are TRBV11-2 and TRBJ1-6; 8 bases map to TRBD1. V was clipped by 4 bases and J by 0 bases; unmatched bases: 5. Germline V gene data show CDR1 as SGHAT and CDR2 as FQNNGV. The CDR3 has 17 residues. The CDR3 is CASSSGDRISYNSPLHF. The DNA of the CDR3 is TGTGCCAGCAGCTCCGGGGACAGGATCTCCTATAATTCACCCCTCCACTTT.

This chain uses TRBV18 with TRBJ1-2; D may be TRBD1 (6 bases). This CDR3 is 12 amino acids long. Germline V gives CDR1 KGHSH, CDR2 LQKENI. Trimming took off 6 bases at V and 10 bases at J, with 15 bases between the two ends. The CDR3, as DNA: TGTGCCAGCTCCCAAAACCAGGGGCCCTACACCTTC. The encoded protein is CASSQNQGPYTF.

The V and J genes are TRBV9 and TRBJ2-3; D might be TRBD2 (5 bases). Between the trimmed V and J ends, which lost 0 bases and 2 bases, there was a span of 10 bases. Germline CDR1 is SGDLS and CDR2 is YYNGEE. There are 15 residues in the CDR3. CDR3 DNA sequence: TGTGCCAGCAGCGTAGGTCCGGGAATCACAGATACGCAGTATTTT. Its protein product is CASSVGPGITDTQYF.

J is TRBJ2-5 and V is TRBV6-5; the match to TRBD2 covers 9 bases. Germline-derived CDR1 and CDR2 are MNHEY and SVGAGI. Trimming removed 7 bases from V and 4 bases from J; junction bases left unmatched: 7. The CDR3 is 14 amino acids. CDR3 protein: CASMRGRGGETQYF. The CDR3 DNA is TGTGCCAGCATGCGCGGGAGGGGGGGAGAGACCCAGTACTTC.

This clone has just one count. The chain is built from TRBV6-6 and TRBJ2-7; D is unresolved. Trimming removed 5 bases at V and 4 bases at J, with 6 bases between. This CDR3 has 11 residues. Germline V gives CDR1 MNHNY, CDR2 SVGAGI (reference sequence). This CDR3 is CASSPRYEQYF. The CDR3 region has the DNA TGTGCCAGCAGTCCCAGGTACGAGCAGTACTTC.

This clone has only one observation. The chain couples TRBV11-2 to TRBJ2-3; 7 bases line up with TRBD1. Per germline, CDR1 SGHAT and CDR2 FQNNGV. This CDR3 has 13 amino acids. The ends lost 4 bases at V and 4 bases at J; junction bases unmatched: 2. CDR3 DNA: TGTGCCAGCAGCTACAGGGGCCCAGATACGCAGTATTTT. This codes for CASSYRGPDTQYF.

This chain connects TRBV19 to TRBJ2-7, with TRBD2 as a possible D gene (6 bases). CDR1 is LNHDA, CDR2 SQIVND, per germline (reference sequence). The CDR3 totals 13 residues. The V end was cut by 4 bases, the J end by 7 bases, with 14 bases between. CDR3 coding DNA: TGTGCCAGTAGTAACACGGGAGAGGAAGAGCAGTACTTC. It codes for CASSNTGEEEQYF.

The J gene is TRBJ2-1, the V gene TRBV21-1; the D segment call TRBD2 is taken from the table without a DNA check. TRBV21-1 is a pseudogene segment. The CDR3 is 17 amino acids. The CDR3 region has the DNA TGTGCCAGCAGCAAATCCCCGAGGCCCCGTTACTACAATGAGCAGTTCTTC. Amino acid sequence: CASSKSPRPRYYNEQFF.

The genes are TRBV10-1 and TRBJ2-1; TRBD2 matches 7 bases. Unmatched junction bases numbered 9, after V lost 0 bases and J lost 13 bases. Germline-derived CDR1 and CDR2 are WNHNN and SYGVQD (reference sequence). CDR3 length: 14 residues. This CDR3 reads CASSESGKAGLQFF. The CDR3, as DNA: TGCGCCAGCAGTGAGTCCGGGAAAGCGGGACTACAGTTCTTC.

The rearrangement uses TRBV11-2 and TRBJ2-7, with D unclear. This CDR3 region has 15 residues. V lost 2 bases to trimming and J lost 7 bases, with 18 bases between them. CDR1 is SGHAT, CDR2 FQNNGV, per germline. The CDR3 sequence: CASSLSDGLPREQYF. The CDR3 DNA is TGTGCCAGCAGCTTATCGGATGGGTTACCTAGGGAGCAGTACTTC.

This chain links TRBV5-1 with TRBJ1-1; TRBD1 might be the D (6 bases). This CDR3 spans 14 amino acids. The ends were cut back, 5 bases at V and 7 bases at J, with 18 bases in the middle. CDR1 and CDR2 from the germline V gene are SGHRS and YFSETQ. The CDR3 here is CASSLPGGGGEAFF. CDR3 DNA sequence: TGCGCCAGCAGTCTCCCGGGGGGCGGAGGTGAAGCTTTCTTT.

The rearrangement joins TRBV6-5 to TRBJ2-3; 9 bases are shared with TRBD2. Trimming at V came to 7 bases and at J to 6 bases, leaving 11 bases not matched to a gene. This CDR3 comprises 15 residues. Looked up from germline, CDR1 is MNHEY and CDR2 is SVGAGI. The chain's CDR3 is CASNRLAAGADTQYF. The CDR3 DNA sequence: TGTGCCAGCAACCGACTAGCGGCGGGGGCGGATACGCAGTATTTT.

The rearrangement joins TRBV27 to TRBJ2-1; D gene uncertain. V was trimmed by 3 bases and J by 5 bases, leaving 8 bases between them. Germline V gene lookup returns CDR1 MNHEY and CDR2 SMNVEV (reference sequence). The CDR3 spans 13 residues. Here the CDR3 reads CASSFSGDNEQFF. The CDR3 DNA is TGTGCCAGCAGTTTCAGTGGTGACAATGAGCAGTTCTTC.

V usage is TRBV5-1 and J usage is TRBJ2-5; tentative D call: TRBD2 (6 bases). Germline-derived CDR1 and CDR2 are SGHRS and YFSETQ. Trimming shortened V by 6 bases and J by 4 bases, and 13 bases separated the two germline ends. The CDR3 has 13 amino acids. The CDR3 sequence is CASKPLAGETQYF. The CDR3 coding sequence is TGCGCCAGCAAACCACTAGCTGGAGAGACCCAGTACTTC.

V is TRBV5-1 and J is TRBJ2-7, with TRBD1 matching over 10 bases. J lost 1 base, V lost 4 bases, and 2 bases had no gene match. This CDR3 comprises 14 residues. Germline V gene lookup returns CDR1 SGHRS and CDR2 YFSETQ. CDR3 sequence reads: CASSKDRGSYEQYF. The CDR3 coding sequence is TGCGCCAGCAGCAAGGACAGGGGGTCCTACGAGCAGTACTTC.

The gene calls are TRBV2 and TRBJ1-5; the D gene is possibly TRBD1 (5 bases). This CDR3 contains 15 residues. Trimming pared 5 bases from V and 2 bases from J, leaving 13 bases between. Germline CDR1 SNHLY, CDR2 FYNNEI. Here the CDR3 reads CASSPLGEGNQPQHF. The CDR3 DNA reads TGTGCCAGCAGTCCCTTGGGGGAGGGCAATCAGCCCCAGCATTTT. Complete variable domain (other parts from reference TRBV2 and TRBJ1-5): EPEVTQTPSHQVTQMGQEVILRCVPISNHLYFYWYRQILGQKVEFLVSFYNNEISEKSEIFDDQFSVERPDGSNFTLKIRSTKLEDSAMYFCASSPLGEGNQPQHFGDGTRLSIL.

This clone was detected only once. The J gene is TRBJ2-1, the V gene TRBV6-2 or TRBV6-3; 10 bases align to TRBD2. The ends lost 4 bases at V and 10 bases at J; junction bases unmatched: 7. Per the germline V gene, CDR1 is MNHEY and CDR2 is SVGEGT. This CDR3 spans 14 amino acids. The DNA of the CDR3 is TGTGCCAGCAGTTTTCAGCGGGAGGGGGGGGAGCAGTTCTTC. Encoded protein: CASSFQREGGEQFF.

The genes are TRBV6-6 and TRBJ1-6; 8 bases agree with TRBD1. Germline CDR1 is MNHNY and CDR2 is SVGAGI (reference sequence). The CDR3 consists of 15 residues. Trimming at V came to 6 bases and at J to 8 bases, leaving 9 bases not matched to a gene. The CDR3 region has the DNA TGTGCCAGCAGGCGACTCGGACAGGGCGATTCACCCCTCCACTTT. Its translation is CASRRLGQGDSPLHF.

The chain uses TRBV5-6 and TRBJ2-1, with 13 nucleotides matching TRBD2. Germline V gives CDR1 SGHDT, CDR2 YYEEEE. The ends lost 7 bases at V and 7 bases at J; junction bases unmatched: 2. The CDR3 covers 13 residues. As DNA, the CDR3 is TGTGCCAGCGGACTAGCGGGAGAGAATGAGCAGTTCTTC. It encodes CASGLAGENEQFF. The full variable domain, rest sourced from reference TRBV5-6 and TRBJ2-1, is DAGVTQSPTHLIKTRGQQVTLRCSPKSGHDTVSWYQQALGQGPQFIFQYYEEEERQRGNFPDRFSGHQFPNYSSELNVNALLLGDSALYLCASGLAGENEQFFGPGTRLTVL.

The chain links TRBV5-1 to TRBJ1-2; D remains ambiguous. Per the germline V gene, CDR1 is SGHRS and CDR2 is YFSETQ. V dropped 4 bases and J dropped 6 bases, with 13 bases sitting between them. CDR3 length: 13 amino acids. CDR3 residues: CASSMTGEHGYTF. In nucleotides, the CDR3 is TGCGCCAGCAGCATGACGGGAGAGCATGGCTACACCTTC.

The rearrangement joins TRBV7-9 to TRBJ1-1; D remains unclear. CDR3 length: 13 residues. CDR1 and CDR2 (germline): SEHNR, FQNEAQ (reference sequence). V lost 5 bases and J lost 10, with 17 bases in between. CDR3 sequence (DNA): TGTGCCAGCAGCCGGGAGGGTTCTGGGGTAGCTTTCTTT. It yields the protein CASSREGSGVAFF.